In its sample, the clone carrying this T cell receptor beta chain was seen a few times. The antigen remains undetermined. These data belong to a study of identical twins. Each CDR3 protein is one row after TCRdb ran MiXCR on the 5' RACE reads. Among 200,000 to 250,000 distinct CDR3 sequences, 5.5% to 7% were seen once, and the ten largest hold under 4%. The V segment lost 3 bases and the J segment 2 bases; nucleotides outside the gene matches: 7. CDR3 size: 17 residues. CDR1 and CDR2 (germline): SGHVS, FNYEAQ. Findings and limits, study-wide: The degree of excess twin sharing was weaker in beta out-of-frame sequences. Fewer insertions characterized abundant cord blood beta clonotypes, whereas memory repertoires showed none. Out-of-frame alpha sequences shared by twins were enriched for low generation probability.

These data were also reused for a study on yellow fever vaccine responses in identical twins. That paper adds: Reportedly, the response of twins' T cells to the vaccine seemed partly convergent, partly personalized.

This sequence originates from a young woman in good health. Sample: memory (CD45RO+) T cells sorted from blood. The V and J genes are TRBV7-6 and TRBJ2-5; 12 bases map to TRBD2. The CDR3: CASSFASGRAGQETQYF. CDR3 DNA sequence: TGTGCCAGCAGCTTTGCTAGCGGGAGGGCAGGGCAAGAGACCCAGTACTTC.